The clone carrying this TCR beta chain occurred a few times. Its antigen is unidentified. Germline and junction disagree at one end, which may indicate a read error. These data originate in a study of blood T cells in healthy people across ages. Germline V CDR1 and CDR2: MNHEY, SVGAGI. The CDR3 loop spans 16 amino acids. General study points: Any conclusive comparison of naive versus antigen-experienced cells was prevented by using unsorted PBMCs.

Then a second PCR, running about 6 to 12 cycles, was carried out with a sample-barcoded 5' primer and a J-beta primer mix. MiXCR was run by TCRdb on the 5' RACE reads, yielding one entry per CDR3 protein. Here the sample spans approximately 1.5 million distinct CDR3 sequences, 30% to 35% being singletons. Material: blood. V and J are TRBV6-5 and TRBJ2-1; D not certain. The sequence derives from a woman in her twenties or thirties in good health. The CDR3 protein is CASSYSIPKLGNEQFF. The CDR3 DNA reads as TGTGCCAGCAGCTACTCTATCCCTAAATTGGGTAATGAGCAGTTCTTC.